Below, 32 T cell receptor beta chains from the same sample are listed, as sequenced in a study of T cells after yellow fever vaccination. TCRdb recomputed calls from the 5' RACE reads with MiXCR, one row per CDR3 protein. The sample lists about 320,000 distinct CDR3 sequences, approximately 4.5% seen once, with roughly 19% in the top ten. This specimen was PBMCs, taken 15 days after the yellow fever booster vaccination. The receptors originated from a man aged 18 to 29 who received the YFV17D yellow fever vaccine.

The sample holds many counts of this clonotype. The V call is TRBV29-1, the J call TRBJ1-1, with D unclear. This CDR3 contains 11 residues. Germline V lookup: CDR1 SQVTM, CDR2 ANQGSEA. The V and J ends lost 6 bases and 6 bases respectively, with 11 bases between them. Here the CDR3 reads CSVAITAEAFF. The CDR3 DNA sequence: TGCAGCGTAGCGATAACCGCTGAAGCTTTCTTT.

The chain joins TRBV3-1 to TRBJ1-5; possible D gene TRBD1, 5 bases. The CDR3 contains 15 residues. Per the germline V gene, CDR1 is LGHDT and CDR2 is YNNKEL (reference sequence). Trimming removed 0 bases from V and 3 bases from J, with 9 bases in between. CDR3 sequence reads: CASSQDRRANQPQHF. The CDR3 DNA reads as TGTGCCAGCAGCCAAGATCGCAGGGCCAATCAGCCCCAGCATTTT. The whole variable domain, filled in from reference TRBV3-1 and TRBJ1-5, reads DTAVSQTPKYLVTQMGNDKSIKCEQNLGHDTMYWYKQDSKKFLKIMFSYNNKELIINETVPNRFSPKSPDKAHLNLHINSLELGDSAVYFCASSQDRRANQPQHFGDGTRLSIL.

This clonotype was seen ten or more times. J is TRBJ1-5 and V is TRBV4-1, with 9 bases that match TRBD1. V dropped 1 base and J dropped 4; count of bases not matched to a gene: 2. The CDR3 has 15 residues. Germline V gene data show CDR1 as MGHRA and CDR2 as YSYEKL. Here the CDR3 DNA reads TGCGCCAGCAGCCAAGGGGACAGGGAGAATCAGCCCCAGCATTTT. This codes for CASSQGDRENQPQHF.

This clonotype was counted ten times or more. The chain is built from TRBV4-1 and TRBJ2-3; 8 positions match TRBD1. The V gene end was trimmed by 1 base and the J gene end by 7 bases; junction bases not matched to a gene: 4. This CDR3 spans 14 amino acids. CDR1 is MGHRA and CDR2 is YSYEKL in the germline V gene. CDR3 nucleotide sequence: TGCGCCAGCAGCCAAGTGGACAGGGTCAATACGCAGTATTTT. Its translation is CASSQVDRVNTQYF.

The chain uses TRBV6-5 and TRBJ1-2, with TRBD1 matching over 10 bases. The CDR3 is made up of 15 amino acids. V shed 6 bases and J 2 bases; nucleotides not matched to a gene: 6. Germline V CDR1 and CDR2: MNHEY, SVGAGI. The CDR3 region is CASSRQGALNYGYTF. For the CDR3, the DNA is TGTGCCAGCAGCCGACAGGGGGCGTTGAACTATGGCTACACCTTC.

The rearrangement links TRBV5-1 to TRBJ2-2; D might be TRBD1 (6 bases). Germline CDR1 SGHRS, CDR2 YFSETQ. The germline V and J ends were trimmed by 0 bases and 2 bases, with 11 bases remaining between them. CDR3 length: 16 residues. CDR3 sequence (DNA): TGCGCCAGCAGCTTGGGCTTCAGGGGAAACACCGGGGAGCTGTTTTTT. It yields the protein CASSLGFRGNTGELFF.

The chain links TRBV14 to TRBJ2-2; D not certain. The CDR3 contains 14 residues. Trimming took off 5 bases at V and 2 bases at J, with 9 bases between the two ends. Germline V lookup: CDR1 SGHDN, CDR2 FVKESK. CDR3 bases: TGTGCCAGCAGCAAAGGCCTCAACACCGGGGAGCTGTTTTTT. Amino acids: CASSKGLNTGELFF.

The genes are TRBV29-1 and TRBJ2-1; 10 bases match TRBD2. This CDR3 comprises 13 residues. CDR1 is SQVTM and CDR2 is ANQGSEA in the germline V gene. Trimming at V came to 4 bases and at J to 7 bases, leaving 4 bases not matched to a gene. The CDR3 protein is CSVVLAGTNEQFF. For the CDR3, the DNA is TGCAGCGTTGTACTAGCGGGGACTAATGAGCAGTTCTTC.

This clonotype has a count of ten or more. V gene TRBV5-1 combines with J gene TRBJ2-7; no firm D call. This CDR3 is built from 15 residues. The ends were cut back, 3 bases at V and 5 bases at J, with 18 bases in the middle. CDR1 and CDR2 (germline): SGHRS, YFSETQ. The CDR3 loop reads CASSYVSGPGNEQYV. DNA for the CDR3: TGCGCCAGCAGCTATGTATCCGGGCCTGGGAACGAGCAGTACGTC.

V and J are TRBV5-1 and TRBJ2-7; D might be TRBD1 (5 bases). Trimming removed 6 bases at V and 6 bases at J, with 13 bases between. This CDR3 is built from 12 residues. Germline assignment: CDR1 SGHRS and CDR2 YFSETQ. CDR3 DNA: TGCGCCAGCAAAGCTAGTAGGGGCGAGCAGTACTTC. Its translation: CASKASRGEQYF.

As DNA, the CDR3 is TGTGCCAGCAGCTTCAAGCAGGGACAAAAACTGTTTTTT. Residues: CASSFKQGQKLFF. The V gene is TRBV7-9, the J gene TRBJ1-4; D may be TRBD1 (5 bases). CDR1 is SEHNR, CDR2 FQNEAQ, per germline (reference sequence). V was trimmed by 3 bases and J by 9 bases, leaving 11 bases between them. This CDR3 contains 13 residues.

This clonotype appeared a few times. V is TRBV20-1 and J is TRBJ1-5; perhaps TRBD1 as D (6 bases). This CDR3 has 13 residues. Trimming took 7 bases from V and 5 from J, leaving 15 bases between them. Germline V CDR1 and CDR2: DFQATT, SNEGSKA (reference sequence). The CDR3 reads CSGVGQLDQPQHF. CDR3 DNA sequence: TGCAGTGGGGTCGGACAGCTAGATCAGCCCCAGCATTTT.

This chain connects TRBV29-1 to TRBJ2-5; TRBD2 is a possible D gene (6 bases). Germline V gene sequence: CDR1 SQVTM, CDR2 ANQGSEA. The CDR3 has 14 residues. V gave up 4 bases and J gave up 1 base, with 13 bases separating them. The CDR3 DNA is TGCAGCGTTGGTTGGGAGGCTCTCCAAGAGACCCAGTACTTC. It codes for CSVGWEALQETQYF.

This clonotype has at least ten counts. The chain has TRBV7-8 and TRBJ2-2, with D unresolved. The V end lost 3 bases, the J end lost 6 bases, and 8 bases lay between the germline ends. Germline lookup yields CDR1 SGHVS and CDR2 FQNEAQ. This CDR3 has 13 amino acids. The CDR3 loop reads CASSFRVPGELFF. The CDR3 DNA is TGTGCCAGCAGCTTTAGGGTCCCCGGGGAGCTGTTTTTT.

A note on this clonotype: A much bigger clone sits one base away, suggesting this may be a read error. This sequence joins TRBV7-2 and TRBJ2-5, with D perhaps assigned TRBD1 or TRBD2 (6 bases each). The CDR3 is made up of 14 amino acids. Germline V gene data show CDR1 as SGHTA and CDR2 as FQGNSA. Trimming removed 4 bases at V and 5 bases at J, with 14 bases between. The CDR3 nucleotides read TGTGCCAGCAGCTCCCACGGGGGCGGGGAGACCCAGTACTTC. Translated: CASSSHGGGETQYF.

This clonotype was found a few times. This CDR3 reads CASSLTAGYTF. DNA of the CDR3: TGTGCCAGCAGTCTAACGGCCGGCTACACCTTC. The chain links TRBV12-3 or TRBV12-4 to TRBJ1-2; D unresolved. CDR3 length equals 11 residues. Trimming took 5 bases from V and 8 from J, leaving 9 bases between them.

At least ten counts were recorded for this clonotype. V is TRBV7-2 and J is TRBJ2-3, with 10 bases identical to TRBD2. Germline V gene sequence: CDR1 SGHTA, CDR2 FQGNSA. V was pared by 4 bases and J by 4 bases, with 2 bases of the junction left unmatched. This CDR3 is built from 14 residues. In DNA form, the CDR3 reads TGTGCCAGCAGCTCTGGGACTAGCGCAGATACGCAGTATTTT. Its translation: CASSSGTSADTQYF.

J is TRBJ1-5 and V is TRBV29-1; 10 positions match TRBD1. With 4 bases clipped from V and 2 bases from J, the junction kept 2 bases outside the gene matches. This CDR3 is 14 amino acids long. Germline V gives CDR1 SQVTM, CDR2 ANQGSEA. Here the CDR3 DNA reads TGCAGCGTTGGGGACAGGGGTGGCAATCAGCCCCAGCATTTT. It yields the protein CSVGDRGGNQPQHF. The entire variable domain, with the rest obtained from reference TRBV29-1 and TRBJ1-5, is as follows: SAVISQKPSRDICQRGTSLTIQCQVDSQVTMMFWYRQQPGQSLTLIATANQGSEATYESGFVIDKFPISRPNLTFSTLTVSNMSPEDSSIYLCSVGDRGGNQPQHFGDGTRLSIL.

This clonotype was seen at least ten times. V and J are TRBV9 and TRBJ2-5; 12 nucleotides align to TRBD2. The CDR3 totals 16 residues. V lost 0 bases, J lost 5 bases, and 5 bases stayed unmatched. Germline V gives CDR1 SGDLS, CDR2 YYNGEE. CDR3 sequence reads: CASSVGMTSGGETQYF. The CDR3 region has the DNA TGTGCCAGCAGCGTAGGAATGACTAGCGGGGGTGAGACCCAGTACTTC. The variable domain in full, completed from reference TRBV9 and TRBJ2-5, reads DSGVTQTPKHLITATGQRVTLRCSPRSGDLSVYWYQQSLDQGLQFLIQYYNGEERAKGNILERFSAQQFPDLHSELNLSSLELGDSALYFCASSVGMTSGGETQYFGPGTRLLVL.

This clonotype was recorded many times. This chain uses TRBV7-2 with TRBJ1-2, with TRBD1 identical over 9 bases. The CDR3 totals 13 residues. J was trimmed by 5 bases and V by 5 bases; bases with no gene match: 3. Germline values: CDR1 SGHTA, CDR2 FQGNSA. The CDR3 nucleotides are TGTGCCAGCAGCCCCGGACAGGGGTATGGCTACACCTTC. It yields the protein CASSPGQGYGYTF.

This clonotype was observed at least ten times. The V call is TRBV9, the J call TRBJ1-6; 7 bases fit TRBD1. J was trimmed by 7 bases and V by 0 bases; bases with no gene match: 4. The CDR3 runs 15 residues. Germline-derived CDR1 and CDR2 are SGDLS and YYNGEE. The chain's CDR3 is CASSVGGTANSPLHF. The CDR3 bases are TGTGCCAGCAGCGTAGGTGGGACAGCAAATTCACCCCTCCACTTT.

This clonotype has ten or more counts. The CDR3 bases are TGTGCCATCAGTGTGAGGGGGGCCCTTTACAATGAGCAGTTCTTC. This gives the protein CAISVRGALYNEQFF. This chain joins TRBV10-3 and TRBJ2-1; either TRBD1 or TRBD2 may fit D (6 bases each). This CDR3 region has 15 residues. Trimming stripped 4 bases from V and 4 bases from J, with 14 bases between. CDR1 is ENHRY, CDR2 SYGVKD, per germline.

The chain combines TRBV11-1 with TRBJ1-1; D is unresolved. The CDR3 extends over 14 amino acids. Germline assignment: CDR1 SGHAT and CDR2 FQDESV (reference sequence). Trimming left V 5 bases short and J 1 base short, with 11 bases between. CDR3 protein: CASSRKQKNTEAFF. In DNA, the CDR3 is TGTGCCAGCAGCCGGAAGCAGAAGAACACTGAAGCTTTCTTT. Looking up the rest from reference TRBV11-1 and TRBJ1-1 gives the full variable domain: EAEVAQSPRYKITEKSQAVAFWCDPISGHATLYWYRQILGQGPELLVQFQDESVVDDSQLPKDRFSAERLKGVDSTLKIQPAELGDSAMYLCASSRKQKNTEAFFGQGTRLTVV.

This clonotype appeared many times. The gene calls are TRBV12-3 or TRBV12-4 and TRBJ1-2; weak D call: TRBD1 (5 bases). The CDR3 has 14 amino acids. V was pared by 4 bases and J by 4 bases, with 13 bases between. The CDR3, as DNA: TGTGCCAGCAGTTATTGGGGCGAGGTCTATGGCTACACCTTC. This codes for CASSYWGEVYGYTF.

This clonotype was observed a handful of times. The V and J genes are TRBV3-1 and TRBJ2-2; D is uncertain. Germline loops: CDR1 LGHDT, CDR2 YNNKEL (reference sequence). V dropped 2 bases and J dropped 4 bases, with 17 bases sitting between them. This CDR3 is 17 amino acids long. Here the CDR3 reads CASSQKVWRPSTGELFF. The CDR3 bases are TGTGCCAGCAGCCAAAAGGTTTGGCGTCCTAGCACCGGGGAGCTGTTTTTT.

This clonotype was counted between two and nine times. The chain is built from TRBV12-3 or TRBV12-4 and TRBJ2-7; no clear D. Trimming stripped 1 base from V and 5 bases from J, with 9 bases between. The CDR3 is made up of 13 amino acids. CDR3 sequence: CASSLGESDEQYV. Written as DNA, the CDR3 is TGTGCCAGCAGTTTAGGCGAGTCCGACGAGCAGTACGTC.

This clonotype was seen repeatedly, ten times or more. V is TRBV12-3 or TRBV12-4 and J is TRBJ2-1; 10 nucleotides align to TRBD1. The CDR3 is made up of 15 amino acids. The V segment lost 5 bases and the J segment 4 bases; nucleotides outside the gene matches: 5. CDR3 in amino acids: CASSERQGAYNEQFF. CDR3 bases: TGTGCCAGCAGTGAGAGACAGGGGGCTTACAATGAGCAGTTCTTC.

This clonotype appeared many times. The chain employs TRBV6-1 and TRBJ1-4, with D hard to call. The CDR3 extends over 14 amino acids. V gave up 1 base and J gave up 1 base, with 4 bases separating them. Per germline, CDR1 MNHNS and CDR2 SASEGT. CDR3 sequence reads: CASSEVVTNEKLFF. CDR3 DNA sequence: TGTGCCAGCAGTGAAGTGGTAACTAATGAAAAACTGTTTTTT.

The V gene is TRBV4-2, the J gene TRBJ2-3; no reliable D call. TRBJ1-5 matches the DNA end more closely, so the J call is doubtful. The CDR3 is 18 residues long. Germline CDR1 reads LGHNA; CDR2 reads YNFKEQ. The CDR3 DNA sequence: TGTGCCAGCAGCCAAGAAAAACGCGGAGGAGCTCCCACAGATACGCAGCATTTT. Its translation is CASSQEKRGGAPTDTQHF.

V usage is TRBV27 and J usage is TRBJ1-1; 9 nucleotides agree with TRBD1. Per the germline V gene, CDR1 is MNHEY and CDR2 is SMNVEV (reference sequence). Losses at the gene ends were 8 bases for V and 0 bases for J; bases not matched to a gene: 1. The CDR3 has 13 amino acids. The CDR3 DNA follows: TGTGCCAGCGGGACAGGGATGAACACTGAAGCTTTCTTT. Translated: CASGTGMNTEAFF.

This clonotype was seen many times. J is TRBJ1-1 and V is TRBV7-2; D is uncertain. With 5 bases removed from V and 0 bases from J, the gap between germline ends came to 13 bases. From germline, CDR1 is SGHTA and CDR2 FQGNSA. The length of the CDR3 is 15 residues. The CDR3 DNA reads as TGTGCCAGCAGCACCGGGCCGGGAATGAACACTGAAGCTTTCTTT. Protein: CASSTGPGMNTEAFF. The variable domain in full, completed from reference TRBV7-2 and TRBJ1-1, reads GAGVSQSPSNKVTEKGKDVELRCDPISGHTALYWYRQSLGQGLEFLIYFQGNSAPDKSGLPSDRFSAERTGGSVSTLTIQRTQQEDSAVYLCASSTGPGMNTEAFFGQGTRLTVV.

This clonotype was picked up a small number of times. The chain recombines TRBV5-1 with TRBJ1-1; 10 nucleotides agree with TRBD1. Germline V lookup: CDR1 SGHRS, CDR2 YFSETQ. V shed 4 bases, J shed 0 bases, and the junction held 3 bases outside the gene matches. The CDR3 is made up of 15 amino acids. This CDR3 reads CASSRDRGMNTEAFF. Here the CDR3 DNA reads TGCGCCAGCAGCCGGGACAGGGGTATGAACACTGAAGCTTTCTTT.